The clone carrying this TCR beta chain was seen once. The data derive from a study of CD8 T cells in ankylosing spondylitis. Quantitative 5'-RACE with molecular barcodes generated TCR beta libraries. TCRdb re-derived calls from the 5' RACE reads in MiXCR, one entry per CDR3 protein. The table has about 200,000 distinct CDR3 sequences, under 30% seen once. The TCR sequence derives from a male donor with ankylosing spondylitis or in good health (not recorded which). The specimen was blood, either unsorted or a sorted T cell fraction (not recorded which).

Here the CDR3 DNA reads TGTGCCACCAGCGGGACTTACTACGAGCAGTACTTC. Translating it yields CATSGTYYEQYF. V usage is TRBV15 and J usage is TRBJ2-7; perhaps TRBD2 as D (6 bases). Germline V gene sequence: CDR1 LNHNV, CDR2 YYDKDF (reference sequence). The CDR3 spans 12 residues. The V end was cut by 5 bases, the J end by 3 bases, with 8 bases between. Full variable domain (outside the CDR3, taken from reference TRBV15 and TRBJ2-7): DAMVIQNPRYQVTQFGKPVTLSCSQTLNHNVMYWYQQKSSQAPKLLFHYYDKDFNNEADTPDNFQSRRPNTSFCFLDIRSPGLGDTAMYLCATSGTYYEQYFGPGTRLTVT.